This T cell receptor beta chain was recovered during a study of blood T cell repertoires in COVID-19. Germline V CDR1 and CDR2: MNHEY, SVGAGI. The CDR3 sequence is 15 residues long. Trimming removed 3 bases from V and 4 bases from J; junction bases left unmatched: 2. Original processing methods: Reference gene primer amplification in the assay estimated nucleated cell counts. Some clones are missing from TCRdb's copy, which holds only in-frame ones; the method was immunoSEQ multiplex PCR. V, J and clone size reflect that table, while D and trimming were determined from the DNA. Here the sample spans about 74,000 clones, just over 85% being singletons.

This receptor was taken from a woman older than 75 with active or convalescent COVID-19. Specimen: peripheral blood. This chain connects TRBV6-5 to TRBJ2-7, with 14 bases lining up with TRBD2. CDR3 nucleotide sequence: TGTGCCAGCAGTTATGGGACTAGCGGGGGTTACGAGCAGTACTTC. Translation gives CASSYGTSGGYEQYF.